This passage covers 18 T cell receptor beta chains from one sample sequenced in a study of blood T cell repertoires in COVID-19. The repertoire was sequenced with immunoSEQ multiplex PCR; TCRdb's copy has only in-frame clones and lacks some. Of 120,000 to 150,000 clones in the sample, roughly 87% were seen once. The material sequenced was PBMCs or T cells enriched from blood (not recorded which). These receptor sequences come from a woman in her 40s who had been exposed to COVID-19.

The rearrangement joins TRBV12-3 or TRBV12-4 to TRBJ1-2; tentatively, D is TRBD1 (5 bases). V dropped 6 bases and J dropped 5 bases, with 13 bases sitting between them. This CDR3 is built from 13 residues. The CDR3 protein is CASSYETAYGYTF. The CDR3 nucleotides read TGTGCCAGCAGCTACGAGACAGCATATGGCTACACCTTC.

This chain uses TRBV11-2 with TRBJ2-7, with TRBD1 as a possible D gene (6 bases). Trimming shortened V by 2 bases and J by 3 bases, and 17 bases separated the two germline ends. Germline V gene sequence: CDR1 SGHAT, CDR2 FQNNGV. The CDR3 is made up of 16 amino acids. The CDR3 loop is CASSLPPQWGHYEQYF. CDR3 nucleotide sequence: TGTGCCAGCAGCTTACCCCCCCAGTGGGGGCACTACGAGCAGTACTTC. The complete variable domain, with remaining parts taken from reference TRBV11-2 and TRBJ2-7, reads EAGVAQSPRYKIIEKRQSVAFWCNPISGHATLYWYQQILGQGPKLLIQFQNNGVVDDSQLPKDRFSAERLKGVDSTLKIQPAKLEDSAVYLCASSLPPQWGHYEQYFGPGTRLTVT.

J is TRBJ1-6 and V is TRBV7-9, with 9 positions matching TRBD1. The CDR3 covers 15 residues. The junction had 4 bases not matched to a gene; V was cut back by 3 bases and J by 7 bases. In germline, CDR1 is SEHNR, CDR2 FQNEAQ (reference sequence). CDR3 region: CASSFRQGDNSPLHF. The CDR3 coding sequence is TGTGCCAGCAGCTTCCGACAGGGGGACAATTCACCCCTCCACTTT.

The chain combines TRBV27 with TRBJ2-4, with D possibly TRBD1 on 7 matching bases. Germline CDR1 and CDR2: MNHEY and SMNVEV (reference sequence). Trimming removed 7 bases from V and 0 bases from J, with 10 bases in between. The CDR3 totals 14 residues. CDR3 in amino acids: CASTQGGAKNIQYF. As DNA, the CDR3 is TGTGCCAGCACCCAGGGGGGAGCCAAAAACATTCAGTACTTC.

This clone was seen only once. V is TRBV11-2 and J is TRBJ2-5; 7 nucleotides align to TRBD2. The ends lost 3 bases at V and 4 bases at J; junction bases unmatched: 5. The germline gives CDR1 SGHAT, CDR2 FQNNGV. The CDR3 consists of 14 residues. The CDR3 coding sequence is TGTGCCAGCAGCTTTTTTGCTAGCGGAGAGACCCAGTACTTC. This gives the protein CASSFFASGETQYF. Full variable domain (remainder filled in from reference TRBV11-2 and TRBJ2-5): EAGVAQSPRYKIIEKRQSVAFWCNPISGHATLYWYQQILGQGPKLLIQFQNNGVVDDSQLPKDRFSAERLKGVDSTLKIQPAKLEDSAVYLCASSFFASGETQYFGPGTRLLVL.

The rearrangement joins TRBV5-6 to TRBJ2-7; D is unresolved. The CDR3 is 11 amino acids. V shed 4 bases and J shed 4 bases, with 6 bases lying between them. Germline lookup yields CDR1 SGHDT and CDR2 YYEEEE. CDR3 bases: TGTGCCAGCAGCCGAGAGTACGAGCAGTACTTC. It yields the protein CASSREYEQYF.

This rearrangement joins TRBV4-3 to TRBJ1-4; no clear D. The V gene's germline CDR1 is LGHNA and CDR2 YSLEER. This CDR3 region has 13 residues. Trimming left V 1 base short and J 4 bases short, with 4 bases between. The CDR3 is CASSQVVNEKLFF. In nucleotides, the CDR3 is TGCGCCAGCAGCCAAGTAGTTAATGAAAAACTGTTTTTT.

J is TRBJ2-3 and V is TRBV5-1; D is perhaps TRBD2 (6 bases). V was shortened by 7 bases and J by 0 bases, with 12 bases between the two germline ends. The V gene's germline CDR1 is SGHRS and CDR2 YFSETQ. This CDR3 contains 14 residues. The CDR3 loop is CASDGGASTDTQYF. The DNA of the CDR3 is TGCGCCAGCGACGGCGGGGCTAGCACAGATACGCAGTATTTT.

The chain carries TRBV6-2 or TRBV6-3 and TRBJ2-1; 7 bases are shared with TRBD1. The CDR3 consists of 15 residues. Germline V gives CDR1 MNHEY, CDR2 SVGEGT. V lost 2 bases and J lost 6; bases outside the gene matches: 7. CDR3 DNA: TGTGCCAGCAGTTACACCAGGACAGGCCGCAATGAGCAGTTCTTC. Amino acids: CASSYTRTGRNEQFF.

Written as DNA, the CDR3 is TGTGCCAATACAGGGAGTCCCTACAATGAGCAGTTCTTC. This encodes CANTGSPYNEQFF. The chain links TRBV10-3 to TRBJ2-1, with D possibly being TRBD1 (6 bases). The CDR3 covers 13 residues. The germline V gene has CDR1 ENHRY and CDR2 SYGVKD. Trimming took off 10 bases at V and 2 bases at J, with 12 bases between the two ends.

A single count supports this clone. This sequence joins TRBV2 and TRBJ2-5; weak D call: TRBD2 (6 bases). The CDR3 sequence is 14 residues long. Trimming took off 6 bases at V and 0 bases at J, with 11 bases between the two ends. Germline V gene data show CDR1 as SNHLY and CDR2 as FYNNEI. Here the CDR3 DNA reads TGTGCCAGCAGGGGACGGGAGTACCAAGAGACCCAGTACTTC. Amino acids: CASRGREYQETQYF. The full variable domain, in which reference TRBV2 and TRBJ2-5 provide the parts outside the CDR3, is EPEVTQTPSHQVTQMGQEVILRCVPISNHLYFYWYRQILGQKVEFLVSFYNNEISEKSEIFDDQFSVERPDGSNFTLKIRSTKLEDSAMYFCASRGREYQETQYFGPGTRLLVL.

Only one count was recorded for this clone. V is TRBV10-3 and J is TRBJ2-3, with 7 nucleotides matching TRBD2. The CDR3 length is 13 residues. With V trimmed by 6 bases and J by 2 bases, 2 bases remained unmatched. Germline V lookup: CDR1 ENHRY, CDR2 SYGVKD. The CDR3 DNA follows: TGTGCCATCAGACGGGGGGACACAGATACGCAGTATTTT. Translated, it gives CAIRRGDTDTQYF.

The CDR3 bases are TGTGCCAGCTCAACTAAAACCGGGACTAGCTCTACAGATACGCAGTATTTT. Translation: CASSTKTGTSSTDTQYF. The gene calls are TRBV18 and TRBJ2-3, with 9 nucleotides matching TRBD2. Germline lookup yields CDR1 KGHSH and CDR2 LQKENI. The V segment lost 5 bases and the J segment 3 bases; nucleotides outside the gene matches: 12. This CDR3 is built from 17 residues.

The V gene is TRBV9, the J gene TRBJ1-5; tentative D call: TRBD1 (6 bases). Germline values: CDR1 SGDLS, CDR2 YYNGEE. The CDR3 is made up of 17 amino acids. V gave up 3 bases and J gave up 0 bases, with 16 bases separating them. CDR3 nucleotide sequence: TGTGCCAGCAGCGAGGGGGGAGGGTTTTATAGCAATCAGCCCCAGCATTTT. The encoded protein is CASSEGGGFYSNQPQHF.

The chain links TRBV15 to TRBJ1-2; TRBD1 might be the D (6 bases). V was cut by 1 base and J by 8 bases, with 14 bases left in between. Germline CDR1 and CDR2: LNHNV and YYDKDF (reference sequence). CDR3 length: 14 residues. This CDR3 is CATSRVATGPGYTF. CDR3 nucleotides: TGTGCCACCAGCAGAGTCGCGACAGGCCCCGGCTACACCTTC.

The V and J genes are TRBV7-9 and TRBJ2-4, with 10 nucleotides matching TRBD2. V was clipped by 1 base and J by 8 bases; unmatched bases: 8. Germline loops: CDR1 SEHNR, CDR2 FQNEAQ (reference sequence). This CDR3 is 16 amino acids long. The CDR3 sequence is CASSLGFPAGGHIQYF. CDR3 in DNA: TGTGCCAGCAGCTTAGGGTTCCCAGCGGGGGGGCACATTCAGTACTTC. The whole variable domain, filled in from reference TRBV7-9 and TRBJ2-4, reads DTGVSQNPRHKITKRGQNVTFRCDPISEHNRLYWYRQTLGQGPEFLTYFQNEAQLEKSRLLSDRFSAERPKGSFSTLEIQRTEQGDSAMYLCASSLGFPAGGHIQYFGAGTRLSVL.

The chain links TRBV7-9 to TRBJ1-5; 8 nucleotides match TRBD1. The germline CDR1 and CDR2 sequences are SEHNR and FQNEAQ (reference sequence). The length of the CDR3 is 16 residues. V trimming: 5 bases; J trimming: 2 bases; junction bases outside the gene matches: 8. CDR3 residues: CASSGQGGRGNQPQHF. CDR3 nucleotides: TGTGCCAGCAGCGGACAGGGAGGAAGAGGCAATCAGCCCCAGCATTTT.

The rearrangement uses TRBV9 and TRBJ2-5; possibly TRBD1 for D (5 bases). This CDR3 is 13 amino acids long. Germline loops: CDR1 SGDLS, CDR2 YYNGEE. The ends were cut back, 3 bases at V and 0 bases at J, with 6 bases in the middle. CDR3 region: CASSGQNQETQYF. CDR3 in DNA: TGTGCCAGCAGCGGACAGAACCAAGAGACCCAGTACTTC.